This passage covers 10 T cell receptor beta chains from one sample sequenced in a study of shared clonotypes between healthy human individuals (dated by TCRdb to the early 2020s). For the CD8 naive samples, CD45RO-negative cells were positively selected for CCR7, yielding a CD45RA+CCR7+ population from which TemRA cells were excluded. Library preparation employed the immunoSEQ multiplex PCR assay. Held by TCRdb, this immuneACCESS table contains in-frame sequences only and omits some clones. Under half of the omission traces to an unresolved V gene where checked; the cause of the rest is unknown. The sample includes around 1,900,000 clones, with approximately 92% observed a single time. Of the sample, around 1.7% falls within the top ten clones. What was sequenced was naive CD8+ T cells from PBMCs. In light of the paper, this sample's cell subset or site label describes: CD45RA+CCR7+. These receptors all come from a man aged 18-30 years in good health. Some clones in this sample may be carry-over from other donors' samples.

The chain employs TRBV2 and TRBJ2-7; 9 positions match TRBD1. Germline CDR1 reads SNHLY; CDR2 reads FYNNEI. The CDR3 has 14 residues. With V trimmed by 9 bases and J by 6 bases, 12 bases remained unmatched. The CDR3 sequence is CASFNPGQGFEQYF. CDR3 in DNA: TGTGCCAGTTTCAATCCGGGACAGGGTTTCGAGCAGTACTTC.

To note about this clone: In the same sample, other DNA sequences code for this CDR3. This chain connects TRBV28 to TRBJ2-1; D gene unclear. CDR3 length: 13 amino acids. Trimming shortened V by 6 bases and J by 4 bases, and 10 bases separated the two germline ends. The germline V gene encodes CDR1 MDHEN and CDR2 SYDVKM. This CDR3 is CASSPLPYNEQFF. The CDR3 coding sequence is TGTGCCAGCAGCCCACTCCCTTACAATGAGCAGTTCTTC.

J is TRBJ2-1 and V is TRBV4-1; D call uncertain. Germline assignment: CDR1 MGHRA and CDR2 YSYEKL. The CDR3 totals 16 residues. V was shortened by 0 bases and J by 5 bases, with 14 bases between the two germline ends. In DNA, the CDR3 is TGCGCCAGCAGCCAAGATAGCCCACCCCGAAACAATGAGCAGTTCTTC. This sequence encodes CASSQDSPPRNNEQFF.

This clone was counted a single time. This chain links TRBV5-1 with TRBJ2-7, with D possibly matching TRBD1 (6 bases). CDR3 length equals 15 residues. Germline V lookup: CDR1 SGHRS, CDR2 YFSETQ. The V and J ends lost 0 bases and 0 bases respectively, with 10 bases between them. In DNA, the CDR3 is TGCGCCAGCAGCTTGGAGCCGGACAGCTCCTACGAGCAGTACTTC. It codes for CASSLEPDSSYEQYF.

This clone has only one observation. The V gene is TRBV5-6, the J gene TRBJ2-5; D may match TRBD1 or TRBD2 (5 bases each). The CDR3 spans 14 residues. The V gene lost 4 bases and the J gene lost 5 bases, with 15 bases spanning the gap. CDR1 is SGHDT, CDR2 YYEEEE, per germline. The CDR3 sequence is CASSAGTRGETQYF. CDR3 nucleotide sequence: TGTGCCAGCAGCGCCGGGACCCGCGGGGAGACCCAGTACTTC. The whole variable domain, filled in from reference TRBV5-6 and TRBJ2-5, reads DAGVTQSPTHLIKTRGQQVTLRCSPKSGHDTVSWYQQALGQGPQFIFQYYEEEERQRGNFPDRFSGHQFPNYSSELNVNALLLGDSALYLCASSAGTRGETQYFGPGTRLLVL.

This chain links TRBV9 with TRBJ2-3; 7 bases are shared with TRBD2. The V gene end was trimmed by 1 base and the J gene end by 0 bases; junction bases not matched to a gene: 8. Germline V lookup: CDR1 SGDLS, CDR2 YYNGEE. The CDR3 covers 17 residues. The CDR3 sequence is CASSVHPGGSSTDTQYF. The CDR3, as DNA: TGTGCCAGCAGCGTACACCCCGGGGGGAGTAGCACAGATACGCAGTATTTT.

The chain links TRBV6-6 to TRBJ1-5, with 10 bases that match TRBD1. V lost 2 bases, J lost 6 bases, and 7 bases stayed unmatched. There are 16 residues in the CDR3. CDR1 and CDR2 from the germline V gene are MNHNY and SVGAGI (reference sequence). The CDR3 here is CASSYRTGGSGQPQHF. CDR3 coding DNA: TGTGCCAGCAGTTACCGGACAGGGGGTAGCGGTCAGCCCCAGCATTTT.

The chain carries TRBV7-9 and TRBJ2-7; 11 nucleotides match TRBD1. This CDR3 contains 19 residues. V dropped 4 bases and J dropped 3; count of bases not matched to a gene: 17. Germline V CDR1 and CDR2: SEHNR, FQNEAQ (reference sequence). CDR3 region: CASSSPLPDRGRDFYEQYF. The DNA for the CDR3 is TGTGCCAGCAGCTCTCCGCTCCCGGACAGGGGGCGCGATTTCTACGAGCAGTACTTC.

The chain recombines TRBV27 with TRBJ2-7, with 12 positions matching TRBD2. The V gene end was trimmed by 5 bases and the J gene end by 5 bases; junction bases not matched to a gene: 13. The CDR3 is made up of 17 amino acids. In germline, CDR1 is MNHEY, CDR2 SMNVEV (reference sequence). CDR3 in DNA: TGTGCCAGCAGTCGCCTAGCGGGAGGGCCCCCGTTGGACGAGCAGTACTTC. Its protein product is CASSRLAGGPPLDEQYF.

The rearrangement uses TRBV7-9 and TRBJ2-2; the D call may be TRBD1 or TRBD2 (5 bases each). Looked up from germline, CDR1 is SEHNR and CDR2 is FQNEAQ (reference sequence). The ends were cut back, 5 bases at V and 5 bases at J, with 15 bases in the middle. The CDR3 spans 15 residues. The DNA for the CDR3 is TGTGCCAGCAGCGCAGGGACGCTTGAAACCGGGGAGCTGTTTTTT. Amino acids: CASSAGTLETGELFF.